This section outlines one T cell receptor (beta chain) sequence together with its context. No antigen is known for it. Per-nucleotide qualities are absent, and no much larger clonotype sits a single base away. The data originate from a study of human T cells and chemical hapten exposure (dated by TCRdb to about 2021). Some background on the complete study: For sensitization, 2% DPC in acetone was applied to an approximately 2 cm by approximately 2 cm area of upper inner arm skin. Blood for TCR sequencing was provided by twenty-nine alopecia patients at one to four time points (pre-sensitization, 2, 6 and 24 weeks). Libraries were pooled for sequencing, and variation in per-sample TCR yields was attributed mainly to small differences in library volumes within the pool. Most of the patients in the cohort were female, and the cohort covered alopecia areata with under or over 50% scalp involvement, alopecia totalis and alopecia universalis. Blood samples were taken from patients before sensitization (week 0) and at 2, 6 and about 24 weeks after DPC sensitization. In alopecia patients, the study followed how the peripheral blood TCR repertoire changed in vivo over primary and secondary sensitization to diphenylcyclopropenone (DPC), a hapten. Patch testing was performed on the upper back with Finn chambers containing 0.01% DPC, and the patch tests were scored after 6 days according to International Contact Dermatitis Research Group standards. Throughout the roughly 23-week study period, patients were also given weekly therapeutic DPC doses on the scalp. Overall study outcomes, separate from this receptor: Alopecia, a presumed autoimmune disease, was present in all patients, so the immune response of the patients might differ from that of healthy individuals. No change with DPC sensitization was found in the number of TCRs above 1 in 1000 frequency, and no evidence of global repertoire structure alterations was found. Expanded TCRs formed significantly more large CDR3 similarity clusters than pre-sensitization or healthy control sets, consistent with antigen-driven responses. After repeated subsampling, changes were observed in the strength of the expansion versus patch-test correlation and in the threshold at which the correlation became significant. A positive correlation was found between the number of PT1 expanded TCRs and patch test score, with significance reached at thresholds 8, 16 and 32 but not 4.

Library construction relied on RACE. The run used a NextSeq 500. During library preparation, unique molecular identifiers were attached to individual cDNA molecules so that TCRs could be counted in a quantitative, reproducible way. Each blood RNA sample was used to sequence both TCR alpha and TCR beta chains. The original methods were these. The median number of TCRs per sample was around 100,000, ranging from roughly 20,000 to 700,000. The Decombinator software suite was used to annotate V, J and CDR3 in the TCR reads. For the PS versus PT1 abundance plots, all samples were subsampled to the same number of TCRs (28,000). Expanded TCRs were defined as absent before sensitization and observed at least eight times at the 2-week time point. Starting from the raw public reads, TCRdb applied fastp trimming at Q25, assembled clones with MiXCR and retained in-frame beta chains. Every CDR3 protein is listed once, alongside the most common genes and DNA of its rows. The V and J calls were not made by the authors but by TCRdb's processing. This sample is represented by fewer than 150,000 distinct CDR3 sequences; about 10% of them were singletons. 1.1% to 1.5% of the sample rests with the top ten.

The trim is 5 bases for V and 11 bases for J, with a gap of 15 bases between the germline ends. CDR1 and CDR2 are read off the germline V gene as MDHEN and SYDVKM. The CDR3, from cysteine to phenylalanine, totals 12 residues. Here the CDR3 DNA is all that survives: 36 bases in frame from base 1. The time point label, as the study defines it: patch test 2, 6 weeks after DPC sensitization. The sample's treatment or condition label is to be understood as: therapeutic diphenylcyclopropenone sensitization with weekly scalp DPC. Blood at each patch-test visit was drawn before the patch test was applied. Eligible patients were aged 18 to 70, diagnosed with alopecia, deemed suitable for DPC therapy, and excluded if pregnant. Unfractionated whole blood was collected in Tempus Blood RNA tubes, and total RNA was extracted from that blood.

This sequence was found in a woman aged 45-65 years with alopecia areata. Some clones in this sample may be carry-over from other donors' samples. Sequenced material: whole blood, taken in connection with sensitization to the hapten diphenylcyclopropenone (DPC). The chain is assembled from TRBV28 and TRBJ2-5; TRBD1 is possibly the D segment (6 matching bases). Read as DNA, the sequence is TGTGCCAGCAGTCCGCGGATGACAGGACAGTACTTC. Its product reads: CASSPRMTGQYF.